Listed here are 7 T cell receptor beta chains from one sample, sequenced in a study of T cells in Graves' hyperthyroidism and ophthalmopathy. RNA transcripts yielded amplified TCR beta CDR3 regions. An initial round of RT-PCR targeting the TCR CDR3 relied on the HTBI primer set. TCRdb re-derived calls from the multiplex PCR reads in MiXCR, one entry per CDR3 protein. The sample consists of fewer than 650,000 distinct CDR3 sequences, roughly 14% of them appearing once. Material for sequencing was blood. These receptors were obtained from a middle-aged woman with Graves' ophthalmopathy.

The rearrangement links TRBV12-5 to TRBJ2-7; D gene unclear. The V gene lost 1 base and the J gene lost 1 base, with 2 bases spanning the gap. The germline CDR1 and CDR2 sequences are LGHNT and FRNRAP. This CDR3 has 12 amino acids. The CDR3 DNA reads TGTGCTAGTGGTTTGGGGTCCTACGAGCAGTACTTC. As protein: CASGLGSYEQYF.

This clonotype appeared many times. V usage is TRBV20-1 and J usage is TRBJ2-7; no reliable D call. Germline V CDR1 and CDR2: DFQATT, SNEGSKA (reference sequence). This CDR3 has 10 amino acids. Trimming removed 5 bases at V and 3 bases at J, with 5 bases between. CDR3 amino acids: CSAPVYEQYF. In nucleotides, the CDR3 is TGCAGTGCTCCTGTCTACGAGCAGTACTTC.

Many counts were recorded for this clonotype. V and J are TRBV20-1 and TRBJ2-5; tentatively, D is TRBD1 (6 bases). V shed 5 bases and J shed 5 bases, with 12 bases lying between them. Germline CDR1 reads DFQATT; CDR2 reads SNEGSKA (reference sequence). The CDR3 totals 12 residues. The CDR3 reads CSAHYRAETQYF. For the CDR3, the DNA is TGCAGTGCTCACTACAGGGCGGAGACCCAGTACTTC.

This clonotype was seen many times. The chain has TRBV28 and TRBJ1-1; a possible D gene is TRBD1 (5 bases). Germline V gives CDR1 MDHEN, CDR2 SYDVKM. V gave up 4 bases and J gave up 1 base, with 10 bases separating them. The CDR3 has 14 amino acids. CDR3 region: CASSWTLENTEAFF. The DNA of the CDR3 is TGTGCCAGCAGTTGGACACTCGAGAACACTGAAGCTTTCTTT.

This clonotype was observed a handful of times. This chain uses TRBV15 with TRBJ2-5, with D possibly being TRBD2 (6 bases). The CDR3 extends over 15 amino acids. V lost 0 bases and J lost 5, with 13 bases in between. Germline CDR1 and CDR2: LNHNV and YYDKDF (reference sequence). The CDR3 nucleotides are TGTGCCACCAGCAGAGATCTAGCGACTCCGGAGACCCAGTACTTC. Translating it yields CATSRDLATPETQYF.

This clonotype was recorded at least ten times. The rearrangement uses TRBV28 and TRBJ2-5; 7 nucleotides agree with TRBD2. V lost 4 bases, J lost 0 bases, and 5 bases stayed unmatched. Germline V gene sequence: CDR1 MDHEN, CDR2 SYDVKM. This CDR3 contains 15 residues. The DNA for the CDR3 is TGTGCCAGCAGTTCCCTTCTAGCGGACCAAGAGACCCAGTACTTC. Its protein product is CASSSLLADQETQYF.

This clonotype has ten or more counts. DNA for the CDR3: TGCAGCGTCACACAGGGGAGGGATGGCTACACCTTC. It translates to CSVTQGRDGYTF. The rearrangement links TRBV29-1 to TRBJ1-2; TRBD1 matches at 7 bases. V trimming: 6 bases; J trimming: 6 bases; junction bases outside the gene matches: 7. The germline gives CDR1 SQVTM, CDR2 ANQGSEA. The CDR3 runs 12 residues.